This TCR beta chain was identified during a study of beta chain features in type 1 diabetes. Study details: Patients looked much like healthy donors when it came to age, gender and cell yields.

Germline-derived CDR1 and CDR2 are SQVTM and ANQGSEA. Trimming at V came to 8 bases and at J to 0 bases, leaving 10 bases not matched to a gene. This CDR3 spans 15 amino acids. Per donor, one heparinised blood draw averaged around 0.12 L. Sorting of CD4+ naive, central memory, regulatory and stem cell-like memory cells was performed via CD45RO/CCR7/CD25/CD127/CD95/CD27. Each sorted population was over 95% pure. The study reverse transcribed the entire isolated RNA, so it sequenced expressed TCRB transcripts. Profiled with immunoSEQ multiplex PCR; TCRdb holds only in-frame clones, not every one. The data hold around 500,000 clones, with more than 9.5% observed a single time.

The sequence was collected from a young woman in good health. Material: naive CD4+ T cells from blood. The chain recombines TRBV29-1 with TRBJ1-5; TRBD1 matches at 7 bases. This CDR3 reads CSSWVGQYSNQPQHF. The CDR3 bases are TGCAGCAGTTGGGTGGGACAGTATAGCAATCAGCCCCAGCATTTT.